These T cell receptor beta chains were read from a single sample in a study of shared clonotypes between healthy human individuals. The data were produced by immunoSEQ multiplex PCR, yet TCRdb's version contains in-frame clones alone and is incomplete. The repertoire holds 300,000 or so clones, with 74% as singletons. The sample comprised memory CD4+ T cells sorted from blood. The receptor source for this set is a man aged 25-45 years in good health. Each CDR3 is given with its conserved first and last residue. A D gene is named only where the DNA matches it firmly. Only part of the rows carry a size: once, few, many, or a class if the clone is expanded.

v_call: TRBV5-4
d_call: TRBD2
clone_size: few
j_call: TRBJ2-5
cdr3_aa: CASSLAGGAFQETQYF
cdr3_nt: TGTGCCAGCAGCTTGGCCGGGGGGGCCTTCCAAGAGACCCAGTACTTC

v_call: TRBV5-4
d_call: -
clone_size: -
j_call: TRBJ2-3
cdr3_aa: CASSADRLATDTQYF
cdr3_nt: TGTGCCAGCAGCGCCGATCGGCTCGCCACAGATACGCAGTATTTT

v_call: TRBV11-3
d_call: -
clone_size: -
j_call: TRBJ2-1
cdr3_aa: CASSWEGGGEQFF
cdr3_nt: TGTGCCAGCAGCTGGGAGGGAGGGGGTGAGCAGTTCTTC

v_call: TRBV5-6
d_call: TRBD2
clone_size: -
j_call: TRBJ2-7
cdr3_aa: CASSFRSGTSYEQYF
cdr3_nt: TGTGCCAGCAGCTTCCGTAGCGGGACTTCCTACGAGCAGTACTTC

v_call: TRBV11-2
d_call: TRBD1
clone_size: -
j_call: TRBJ2-4
cdr3_aa: CASSPVGQGVQYF
cdr3_nt: TGTGCCAGCAGCCCAGTCGGACAGGGCGTTCAGTACTTC

v_call: TRBV12-1
d_call: -
clone_size: -
j_call: TRBJ2-4
cdr3_aa: CASRAEQGPRKADLAKNIQYF
cdr3_nt: TGTGCCAGCAGGGCGGAACAGGGCCCCAGGAAAGCCGATCTAGCCAAAAACATTCAGTACTTC

v_call: TRBV19
d_call: -
clone_size: -
j_call: TRBJ2-3
cdr3_aa: CASSTMASTDTQYF
cdr3_nt: TGTGCCAGTAGCACGATGGCTAGCACAGATACGCAGTATTTT

v_call: TRBV5-1
d_call: TRBD2
clone_size: once
j_call: TRBJ2-3
cdr3_aa: CASSLAGHNTDTQYF
cdr3_nt: TGCGCCAGCAGCCTAGCGGGACACAACACAGATACGCAGTATTTT

v_call: TRBV29-1
d_call: -
clone_size: -
j_call: TRBJ1-2
cdr3_aa: CSVDRLKEGYGYTF
cdr3_nt: TGCAGCGTTGACAGGCTGAAGGAGGGCTATGGCTACACCTTC

v_call: TRBV28
d_call: -
clone_size: -
j_call: TRBJ2-4
cdr3_aa: CASILRGGNIQYF
cdr3_nt: TGTGCCAGCATCCTGAGAGGGGGAAACATTCAGTACTTC

v_call: TRBV6-1
d_call: -
clone_size: -
j_call: TRBJ1-3
cdr3_aa: CASSKRSSGNTIYF
cdr3_nt: TGTGCCAGCAGTAAAAGGAGCTCTGGAAACACCATATATTTT

v_call: TRBV2
d_call: TRBD1
clone_size: -
j_call: TRBJ1-2
cdr3_aa: CASSVRQGANYGYTF
cdr3_nt: TGTGCCAGCAGTGTCCGACAGGGGGCGAACTATGGCTACACCTTC

v_call: TRBV5-1
d_call: TRBD2
clone_size: -
j_call: TRBJ2-2
cdr3_aa: CASSFFTSGRVTGELFF
cdr3_nt: TGCGCCAGCAGCTTTTTTACTAGCGGGAGAGTCACCGGGGAGCTGTTTTTT

v_call: TRBV11-2
d_call: -
clone_size: many
j_call: TRBJ2-5
cdr3_aa: CASSLGGGVSETQYF
cdr3_nt: TGTGCCAGCAGCTTGGGAGGGGGCGTATCGGAGACCCAGTACTTC

v_call: TRBV7-2
d_call: -
clone_size: -
j_call: TRBJ1-3
cdr3_aa: CASSFPPGQGNTIYF
cdr3_nt: TGTGCCAGCAGCTTTCCTCCGGGACAAGGAAACACCATATATTTT

v_call: TRBV21-1
d_call: -
clone_size: -
j_call: TRBJ2-7
cdr3_aa: CASSKARGHSYEQYF
cdr3_nt: TGTGCCAGCAGCAAAGCTCGAGGACACTCCTACGAGCAGTACTTC

v_call: TRBV19
d_call: -
clone_size: -
j_call: TRBJ2-3
cdr3_aa: CASLLPGRCFRVGRFFDTQYF
cdr3_nt: TGTGCCAGTCTCCTTCCGGGTCGGTGTTTTCGGGTAGGCAGATTCTTTGATACGCAGTATTTT

v_call: TRBV4-1
d_call: TRBD2
clone_size: -
j_call: TRBJ2-2
cdr3_aa: CASSQGTSGRTGELFF
cdr3_nt: TGCGCCAGCAGCCAAGGGACTAGCGGGAGAACCGGGGAGCTGTTTTTT

v_call: TRBV5-4
d_call: TRBD2
clone_size: -
j_call: TRBJ2-5
cdr3_aa: CASSLAAGGSSETQYF
cdr3_nt: TGTGCCAGCAGCTTGGCAGCGGGAGGCTCTTCAGAGACCCAGTACTTC

v_call: TRBV6-5
d_call: -
clone_size: -
j_call: TRBJ1-1
cdr3_aa: CASSPLRGTEAFF
cdr3_nt: TGTGCCAGCAGCCCCCTGAGGGGAACTGAAGCTTTCTTT

v_call: TRBV4-1
d_call: -
clone_size: -
j_call: TRBJ2-7
cdr3_aa: CASSHLPRADYEQYF
cdr3_nt: TGCGCCAGCAGCCATCTTCCCCGGGCAGACTACGAGCAGTACTTC

v_call: TRBV6-1
d_call: -
clone_size: -
j_call: TRBJ2-3
cdr3_aa: CASSGRISQYF
cdr3_nt: TGTGCCAGCAGTGGAAGGATTTCGCAGTATTTT

v_call: TRBV20-1
d_call: -
clone_size: -
j_call: TRBJ1-1
cdr3_aa: CSARDPAEAFF
cdr3_nt: TGCAGTGCTAGAGATCCGGCAGAAGCTTTCTTT

v_call: TRBV5-3
d_call: TRBD2
clone_size: once
j_call: TRBJ2-1
cdr3_aa: CARSLGREGLNEQFF
cdr3_nt: TGTGCCAGAAGCTTGGGGCGGGAGGGCCTTAATGAGCAGTTCTTC

v_call: TRBV7-2
d_call: -
clone_size: -
j_call: TRBJ1-5
cdr3_aa: CASSLVGGNQPQHF
cdr3_nt: TGTGCCAGCAGCTTAGTTGGTGGCAATCAGCCCCAGCATTTT

v_call: TRBV5-4
d_call: -
clone_size: -
j_call: TRBJ1-2
cdr3_aa: CASSFMGSYGYTF
cdr3_nt: TGTGCCAGCAGCTTCATGGGTTCCTATGGCTACACCTTC

v_call: TRBV2
d_call: TRBD1
clone_size: once
j_call: TRBJ2-1
cdr3_aa: CASSDRGLLYNEQFF
cdr3_nt: TGTGCCAGCAGTGACAGGGGGCTCCTCTACAATGAGCAGTTCTTC

v_call: TRBV11-2
d_call: -
clone_size: -
j_call: TRBJ2-1
cdr3_aa: CASTRLRQTNEQFF
cdr3_nt: TGTGCCAGCACGAGGTTACGACAGACCAATGAGCAGTTCTTC

v_call: TRBV27
d_call: -
clone_size: -
j_call: TRBJ2-1
cdr3_aa: CASSRGLWRPQGNRSYNEQFF
cdr3_nt: TGTGCCAGCAGTCGGGGGTTATGGAGACCACAAGGGAATCGCTCCTACAATGAGCAGTTCTTC

v_call: TRBV5-4
d_call: TRBD2
clone_size: many
j_call: TRBJ2-1
cdr3_aa: CASSLASGSTYNEQFF
cdr3_nt: TGTGCCAGCAGCTTGGCTAGCGGGAGTACCTACAATGAGCAGTTCTTC

v_call: TRBV9
d_call: TRBD2
clone_size: once
j_call: TRBJ2-2
cdr3_aa: CASSVGSGRASSGELFF
cdr3_nt: TGTGCCAGCAGCGTGGGGAGCGGGAGGGCCTCATCCGGGGAGCTGTTTTTT

v_call: TRBV19
d_call: -
clone_size: -
j_call: TRBJ2-3
cdr3_aa: CASSIRSGDDTQYF
cdr3_nt: TGTGCCAGTAGTATCAGGTCGGGGGACGATACGCAGTATTTT

v_call: TRBV14
d_call: -
clone_size: once
j_call: TRBJ2-1
cdr3_aa: CASSQDRFEQFF
cdr3_nt: TGTGCCAGCAGCCAAGATCGGTTTGAGCAGTTCTTC

v_call: TRBV19
d_call: -
clone_size: -
j_call: TRBJ1-2
cdr3_aa: CASSIDGSAGYGYTF
cdr3_nt: TGTGCCAGTAGTATAGATGGGAGTGCGGGCTATGGCTACACCTTC

v_call: TRBV11-2
d_call: -
clone_size: once
j_call: TRBJ2-7
cdr3_aa: CASSSSLALTYEQYF
cdr3_nt: TGTGCCAGCAGCTCGAGCCTAGCGCTAACCTACGAGCAGTACTTC

v_call: TRBV27
d_call: TRBD1
clone_size: -
j_call: TRBJ1-1
cdr3_aa: CASSPRTGGLAFF
cdr3_nt: TGTGCCAGCAGTCCGAGGACAGGGGGCTTGGCTTTCTTT

v_call: TRBV6-1
d_call: -
clone_size: -
j_call: TRBJ2-1
cdr3_aa: CASSGGRRENFFF
cdr3_nt: TGTGCCAGCAGTGGGGGGCGGCGGGAGAATTTTTTCTTC

v_call: TRBV6-1
d_call: -
clone_size: -
j_call: TRBJ2-7
cdr3_aa: CASSQEFQAYEQYF
cdr3_nt: TGTGCCAGCAGCCAAGAATTCCAAGCCTACGAGCAGTACTTC

v_call: TRBV27
d_call: -
clone_size: -
j_call: TRBJ2-1
cdr3_aa: CASRDSSDNEQFF
cdr3_nt: TGTGCCAGCAGGGATTCTAGCGACAATGAGCAGTTCTTC

v_call: TRBV7-8
d_call: -
clone_size: -
j_call: TRBJ1-5
cdr3_aa: CASSPLRVGAQPQHF
cdr3_nt: TGTGCCAGCAGCCCCCTGAGGGTGGGGGCCCAGCCCCAGCATTTT

v_call: TRBV30
d_call: -
clone_size: -
j_call: TRBJ2-5
cdr3_aa: CAWRQFRDRGRETQYF
cdr3_nt: TGTGCCTGGAGACAATTCCGGGACCGCGGTCGAGAGACCCAGTACTTC

v_call: TRBV5-1
d_call: TRBD1
clone_size: -
j_call: TRBJ2-5
cdr3_aa: CATGQGLPQETQYF
cdr3_nt: TGCGCCACCGGACAGGGGCTCCCTCAAGAGACCCAGTACTTC

v_call: TRBV28
d_call: -
clone_size: few
j_call: TRBJ1-2
cdr3_aa: CASSLSGTIYGYTF
cdr3_nt: TGTGCCAGCAGTTTATCAGGGACCATCTATGGCTACACCTTC

v_call: TRBV28
d_call: -
clone_size: once
j_call: TRBJ1-2
cdr3_aa: CASRSGAKGYTF
cdr3_nt: TGTGCCAGCAGATCAGGGGCAAAGGGCTACACCTTC

v_call: TRBV6-1
d_call: -
clone_size: many
j_call: TRBJ2-1
cdr3_aa: CASSEVLGIGGEQFF
cdr3_nt: TGTGCCAGCAGTGAAGTTTTAGGGATTGGGGGTGAGCAGTTCTTC

v_call: TRBV30
d_call: -
clone_size: -
j_call: TRBJ1-1
cdr3_aa: CAWIGGGRTEAFF
cdr3_nt: TGTGCCTGGATCGGGGGGGGACGCACTGAAGCTTTCTTT

v_call: TRBV5-5
d_call: TRBD1
clone_size: few
j_call: TRBJ2-1
cdr3_aa: CASSRLPGQGSGNEQFF
cdr3_nt: TGTGCCAGCAGCCGACTCCCGGGACAGGGTAGTGGGAATGAGCAGTTCTTC

v_call: TRBV2
d_call: TRBD1
clone_size: few
j_call: TRBJ1-5
cdr3_aa: CASNAGTGVFGSNQPQHF
cdr3_nt: TGTGCCAGCAACGCAGGGACAGGGGTGTTTGGCAGCAATCAGCCCCAGCATTTT

v_call: TRBV6-1
d_call: TRBD2
clone_size: -
j_call: TRBJ2-3
cdr3_aa: CASSDSGRGNTQYF
cdr3_nt: TGTGCCAGCAGTGATAGCGGGAGGGGAAATACGCAGTATTTT

v_call: TRBV2
d_call: -
clone_size: few
j_call: TRBJ2-7
cdr3_aa: CASSELGYSSYEQYF
cdr3_nt: TGTGCCAGCAGTGAGCTGGGATACTCCTCCTACGAGCAGTACTTC

v_call: TRBV18
d_call: TRBD2
clone_size: -
j_call: TRBJ2-3
cdr3_aa: CASSPDLAGADTQYF
cdr3_nt: TGTGCCAGCTCACCTGATCTAGCGGGAGCGGATACGCAGTATTTT

v_call: TRBV4-3
d_call: -
clone_size: few
j_call: TRBJ1-2
cdr3_aa: CASSQELAGNGYTF
cdr3_nt: TGCGCCAGCAGCCAAGAGTTGGCAGGGAATGGCTACACCTTC

v_call: TRBV6-5
d_call: TRBD2
clone_size: -
j_call: TRBJ2-1
cdr3_aa: CASRLAGGGLGQFF
cdr3_nt: TGTGCCAGCAGACTAGCGGGAGGGGGTCTAGGGCAGTTCTTC

v_call: TRBV7-8
d_call: TRBD1
clone_size: -
j_call: TRBJ2-7
cdr3_aa: CASSSRQGPFTYEQYF
cdr3_nt: TGTGCCAGCAGTTCCAGACAGGGGCCCTTCACCTACGAGCAGTACTTC